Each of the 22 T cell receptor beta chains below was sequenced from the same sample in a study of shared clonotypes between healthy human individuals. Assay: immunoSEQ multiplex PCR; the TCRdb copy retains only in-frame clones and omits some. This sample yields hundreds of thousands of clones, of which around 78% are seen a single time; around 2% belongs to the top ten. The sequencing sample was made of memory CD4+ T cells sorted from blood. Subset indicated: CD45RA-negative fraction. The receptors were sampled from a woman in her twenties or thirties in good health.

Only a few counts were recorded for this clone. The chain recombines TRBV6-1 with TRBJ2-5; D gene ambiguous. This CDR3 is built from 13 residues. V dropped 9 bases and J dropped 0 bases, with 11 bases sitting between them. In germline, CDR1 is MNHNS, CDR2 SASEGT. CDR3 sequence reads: CASISQYQETQYF. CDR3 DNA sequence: TGTGCCAGTATCAGCCAGTACCAAGAGACCCAGTACTTC.

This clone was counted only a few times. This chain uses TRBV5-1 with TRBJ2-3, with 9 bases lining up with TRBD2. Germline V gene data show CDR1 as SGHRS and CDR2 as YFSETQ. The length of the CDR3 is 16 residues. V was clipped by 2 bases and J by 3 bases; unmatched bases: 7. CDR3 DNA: TGCGCCAGCAGCTTTGTGCCAGCGGGAGGAACAGATACGCAGTATTTT. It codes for CASSFVPAGGTDTQYF.

This CDR3 is CASTPRGQPRGTQYF. CDR3 bases: TGTGCCAGCACTCCACGCGGACAGCCCCGGGGGACCCAGTACTTC. The chain is built from TRBV6-5 and TRBJ2-5; tentatively, D is TRBD1 (6 bases). The V gene's germline CDR1 is MNHEY and CDR2 SVGAGI. This CDR3 region has 15 residues. V gave up 7 bases and J gave up 7 bases, with 22 bases separating them.

CDR3 in DNA: TGTGCCAGCAGTGAAGACGGCGCGGGAGGGAAAGAGACCCAGTACTTC. Translating it yields CASSEDGAGGKETQYF. The chain joins TRBV2 to TRBJ2-5; 9 bases match TRBD2. V shed 1 base and J 3 bases; nucleotides not matched to a gene: 6. The germline gives CDR1 SNHLY, CDR2 FYNNEI. The CDR3 length is 16 residues. The complete variable domain, with remaining parts taken from reference TRBV2 and TRBJ2-5, reads EPEVTQTPSHQVTQMGQEVILRCVPISNHLYFYWYRQILGQKVEFLVSFYNNEISEKSEIFDDQFSVERPDGSNFTLKIRSTKLEDSAMYFCASSEDGAGGKETQYFGPGTRLLVL.

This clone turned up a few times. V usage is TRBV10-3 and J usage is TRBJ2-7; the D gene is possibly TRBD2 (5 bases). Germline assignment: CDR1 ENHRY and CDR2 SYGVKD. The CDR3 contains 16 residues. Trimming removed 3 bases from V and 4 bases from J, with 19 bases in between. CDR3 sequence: CAISDLLSGKGYEQYF. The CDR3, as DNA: TGTGCCATCAGTGACCTCCTCTCGGGGAAAGGGTACGAGCAGTACTTC.

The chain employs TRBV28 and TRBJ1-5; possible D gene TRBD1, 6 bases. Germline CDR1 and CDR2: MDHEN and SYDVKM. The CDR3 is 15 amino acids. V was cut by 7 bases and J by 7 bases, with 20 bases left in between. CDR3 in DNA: TGTGCCAGCAATCCTACCTCGGGGGCAGGGCAGCCCCAGCATTTT. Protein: CASNPTSGAGQPQHF.

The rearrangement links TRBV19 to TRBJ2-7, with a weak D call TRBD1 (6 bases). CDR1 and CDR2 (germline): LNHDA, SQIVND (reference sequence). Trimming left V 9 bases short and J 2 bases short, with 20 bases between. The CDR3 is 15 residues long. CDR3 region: CASKWGTDRTYEQYF. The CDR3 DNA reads TGTGCCAGCAAATGGGGCACGGACAGAACCTACGAGCAGTACTTC.

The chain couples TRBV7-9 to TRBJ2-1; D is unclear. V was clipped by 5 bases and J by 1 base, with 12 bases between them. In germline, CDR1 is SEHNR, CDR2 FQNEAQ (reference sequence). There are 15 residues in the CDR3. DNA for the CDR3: TGTGCCAGCAGCCATACAGACGGTTCCTACAATGAGCAGTTCTTC. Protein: CASSHTDGSYNEQFF. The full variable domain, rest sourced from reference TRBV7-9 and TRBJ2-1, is DTGVSQNPRHKITKRGQNVTFRCDPISEHNRLYWYRQTLGQGPEFLTYFQNEAQLEKSRLLSDRFSAERPKGSFSTLEIQRTEQGDSAMYLCASSHTDGSYNEQFFGPGTRLTVL.

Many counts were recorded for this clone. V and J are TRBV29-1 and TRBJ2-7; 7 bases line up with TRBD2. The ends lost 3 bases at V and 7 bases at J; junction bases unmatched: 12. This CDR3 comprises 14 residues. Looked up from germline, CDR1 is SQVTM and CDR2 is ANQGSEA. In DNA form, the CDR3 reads TGCAGCGTTGAGGTCCACCGGGGGGAGGGGGAGCAGTACTTC. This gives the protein CSVEVHRGEGEQYF.

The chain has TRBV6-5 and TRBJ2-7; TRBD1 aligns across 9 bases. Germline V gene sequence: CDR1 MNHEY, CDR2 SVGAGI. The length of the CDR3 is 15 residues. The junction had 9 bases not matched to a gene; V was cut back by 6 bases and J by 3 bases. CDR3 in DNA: TGTGCCAGCAGCAAACGAGGGACAGGGTTCTACGAGCAGTACTTC. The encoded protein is CASSKRGTGFYEQYF.

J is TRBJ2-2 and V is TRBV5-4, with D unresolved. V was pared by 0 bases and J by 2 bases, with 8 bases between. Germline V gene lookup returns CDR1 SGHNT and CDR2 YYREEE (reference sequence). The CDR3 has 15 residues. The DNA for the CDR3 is TGTGCCAGCAGCTTGGTGTCTAGTAACACCGGGGAGCTGTTTTTT. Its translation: CASSLVSSNTGELFF.

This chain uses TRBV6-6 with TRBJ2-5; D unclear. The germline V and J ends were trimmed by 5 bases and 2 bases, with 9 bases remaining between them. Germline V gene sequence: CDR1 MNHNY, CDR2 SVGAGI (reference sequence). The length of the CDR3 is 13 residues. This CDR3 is CASSPMGQETQYF. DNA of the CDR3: TGTGCCAGCAGTCCAATGGGTCAAGAGACCCAGTACTTC.

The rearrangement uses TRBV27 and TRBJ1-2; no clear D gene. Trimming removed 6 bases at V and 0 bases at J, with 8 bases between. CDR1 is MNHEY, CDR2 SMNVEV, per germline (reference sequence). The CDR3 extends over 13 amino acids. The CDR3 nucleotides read TGTGCCAGCAGGTATACTACTAACTATGGCTACACCTTC. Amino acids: CASRYTTNYGYTF.

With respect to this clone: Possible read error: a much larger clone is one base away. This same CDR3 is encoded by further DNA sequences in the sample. For the CDR3, the DNA is TGTGCCAGCAGCTTAGACAGCACCTACAATGAGCAGTTCTTC. This gives the protein CASSLDSTYNEQFF. This chain joins TRBV7-2 and TRBJ2-1; no clear D gene. CDR1 is SGHTA, CDR2 FQGNSA, per germline. The CDR3 has 14 residues. Trimming removed 1 base at V and 2 bases at J, with 6 bases between.

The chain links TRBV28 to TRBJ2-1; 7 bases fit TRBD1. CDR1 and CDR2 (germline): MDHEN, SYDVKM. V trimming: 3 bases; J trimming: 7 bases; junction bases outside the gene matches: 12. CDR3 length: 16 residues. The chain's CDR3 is CASSLVVAGGRNEQFF. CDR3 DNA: TGTGCCAGCAGTTTGGTAGTGGCAGGGGGACGAAATGAGCAGTTCTTC.

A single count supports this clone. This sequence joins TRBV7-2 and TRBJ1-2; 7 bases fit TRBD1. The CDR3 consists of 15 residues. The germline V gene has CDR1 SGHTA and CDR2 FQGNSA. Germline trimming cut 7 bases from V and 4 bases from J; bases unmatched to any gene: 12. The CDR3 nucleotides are TGTGCCAGCACACTTAGGACAGGAAGGATCTATGGCTACACCTTC. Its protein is CASTLRTGRIYGYTF.

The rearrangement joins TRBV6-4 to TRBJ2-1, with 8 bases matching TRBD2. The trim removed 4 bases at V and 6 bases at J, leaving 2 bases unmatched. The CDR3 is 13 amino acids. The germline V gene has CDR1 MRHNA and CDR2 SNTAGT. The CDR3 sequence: CASSAGTSNEQFF. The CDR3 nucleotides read TGTGCCAGCAGTGCCGGGACTAGCAATGAGCAGTTCTTC.

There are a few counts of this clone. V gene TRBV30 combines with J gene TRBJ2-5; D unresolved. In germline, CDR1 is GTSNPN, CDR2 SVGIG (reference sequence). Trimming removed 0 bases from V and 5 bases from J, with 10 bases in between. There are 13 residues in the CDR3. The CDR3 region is CAWSVRLGETQYF. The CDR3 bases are TGTGCCTGGAGTGTACGGCTAGGTGAGACCCAGTACTTC.

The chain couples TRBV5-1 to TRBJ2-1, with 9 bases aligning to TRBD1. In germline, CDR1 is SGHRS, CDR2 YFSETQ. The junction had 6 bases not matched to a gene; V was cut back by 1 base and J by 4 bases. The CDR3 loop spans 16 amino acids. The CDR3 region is CASSLTPGQGYNEQFF. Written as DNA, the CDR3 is TGCGCCAGCAGCTTGACTCCGGGACAGGGATACAATGAGCAGTTCTTC.

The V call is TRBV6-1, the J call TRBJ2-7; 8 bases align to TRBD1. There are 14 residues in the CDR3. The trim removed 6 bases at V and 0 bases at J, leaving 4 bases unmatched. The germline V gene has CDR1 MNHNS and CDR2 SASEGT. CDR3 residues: CASSRQGSSYEQYF. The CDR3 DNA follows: TGTGCCAGCAGCCGACAGGGGAGCTCCTACGAGCAGTACTTC.

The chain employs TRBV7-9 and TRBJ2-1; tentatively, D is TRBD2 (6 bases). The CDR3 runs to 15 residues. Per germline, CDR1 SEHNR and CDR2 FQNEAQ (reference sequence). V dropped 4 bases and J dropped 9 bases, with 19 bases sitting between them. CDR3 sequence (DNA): TGTGCCAGCAGCTCTAGCGAGACGGGGTCCGGTGAGCAGTTCTTC. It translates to CASSSSETGSGEQFF.

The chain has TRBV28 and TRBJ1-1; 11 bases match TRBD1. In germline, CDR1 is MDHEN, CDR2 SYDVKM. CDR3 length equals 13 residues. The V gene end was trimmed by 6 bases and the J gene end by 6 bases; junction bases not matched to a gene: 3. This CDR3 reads CASRGTGGAEAFF. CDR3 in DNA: TGTGCCAGCAGGGGGACAGGGGGAGCTGAAGCTTTCTTT.